Given below is one TCR beta chain in context. Original data processing: How many nucleated cells were present was estimated from reference gene primer amplification. Assay used: immunoSEQ multiplex PCR; TCRdb lists only in-frame clones, some missing. V, J and clone size are taken as reported in that table, and D and trimming were inferred from the DNA itself. The repertoire holds 470,000 or so clones, 80% to 90% seen once, with roughly 3.2% in the top ten. The CDR3 sequence is 16 residues long. CDR1 MNHNY and CDR2 SVGAGI come from the germline V gene (reference sequence). V shed 4 bases and J shed 3 bases, with 18 bases lying between them. This sample was taken from a study of blood T cell repertoires in COVID-19. Study-level information: The United States, Italy and Spain supplied acute and convalescent COVID-19 samples. Sample material is recorded as cDNA or gDNA derived from T cells, B-cell-depleted T cells, or PBMCs.

The V call is TRBV6-6, the J call TRBJ1-2; TRBD1 is a possible D gene (6 bases). The specimen was peripheral blood. This TCR was sampled from a human donor in a cohort sampled during active COVID-19. The CDR3 nucleotides are TGTGCCAGCAGTTCCCCGACCCATAGGACAGACTATGGCTACACCTTC. Amino acids: CASSSPTHRTDYGYTF.